This T cell receptor beta chain was identified during a study of metastatic and nonmetastatic thyroid tumors. In the study overall: Repertoires from malignant and benign thyroid patients were compared across blood and tumor or nodule tissue.

Relative to its sample, this clone is medium-sized. Its matching antigen is unknown. Study-level findings and limits: For both blood and tumor, malignant thyroid tumors reportedly showed significantly higher TCR beta diversity than benign nodules did.

As handled by the study authors: The authors used CDR3 differences across clinicopathological groups to build a distant-metastasis classifier for papillary thyroid cancer. With MiXCR, TCRdb called clones anew from the PCR reads. The V and J calls and clone size come from TCRdb's table, not from the authors' own analysis. The repertoire holds about 21,000 clones, with approximately 30% as singletons. Every patient underwent thyroid surgery untreated. V was clipped by 7 bases and J by 13 bases, with 32 bases between them. The CDR3 runs 16 residues. CDR1 and CDR2 from the germline V gene are MNHNS and SASEGT.

This sequence was found in a female donor with papillary thyroid cancer or a benign thyroid nodule (not recorded which). Some clones in this sample may be carry-over from other donors' samples. The genes are TRBV6-1 and TRBJ2-7; perhaps TRBD2 as D (5 bases). Sequencing was done on a sample of blood. The CDR3 protein is CASTRKGGDTPSPLYF. CDR3 in DNA: TGTGCCAGCACCCGAAAAGGAGGAGATACTCCAAGCCCGTTATACTTC.